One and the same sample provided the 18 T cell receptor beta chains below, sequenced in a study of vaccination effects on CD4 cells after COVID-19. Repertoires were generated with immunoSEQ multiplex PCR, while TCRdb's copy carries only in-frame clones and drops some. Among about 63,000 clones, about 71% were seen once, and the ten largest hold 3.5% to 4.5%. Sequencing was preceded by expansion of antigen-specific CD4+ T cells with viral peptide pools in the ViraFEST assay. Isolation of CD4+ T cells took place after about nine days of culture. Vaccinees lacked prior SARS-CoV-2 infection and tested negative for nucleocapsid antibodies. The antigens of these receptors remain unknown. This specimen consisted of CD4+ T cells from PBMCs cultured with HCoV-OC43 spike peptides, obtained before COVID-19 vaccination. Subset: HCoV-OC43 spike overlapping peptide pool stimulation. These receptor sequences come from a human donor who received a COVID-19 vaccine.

The CDR3 DNA follows: TGTGCCAGCCCCCGGGACGGAGCCTACAATGAGCAGTTCTTC. It codes for CASPRDGAYNEQFF. The chain uses TRBV6-5 and TRBJ2-1; D may be TRBD1 or TRBD2 (5 bases each). V lost 8 bases and J 2 bases, leaving 13 bases between the germline ends. The CDR3 spans 14 residues. Germline V gene lookup returns CDR1 MNHEY and CDR2 SVGAGI.

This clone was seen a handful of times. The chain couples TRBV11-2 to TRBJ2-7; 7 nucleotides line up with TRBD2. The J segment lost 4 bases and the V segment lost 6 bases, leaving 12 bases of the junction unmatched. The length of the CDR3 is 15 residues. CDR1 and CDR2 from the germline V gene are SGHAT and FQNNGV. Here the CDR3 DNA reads TGTGCCAGCAGGGATAGACGGCGGGGGAGTTACGAGCAGTACGTC. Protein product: CASRDRRRGSYEQYV.

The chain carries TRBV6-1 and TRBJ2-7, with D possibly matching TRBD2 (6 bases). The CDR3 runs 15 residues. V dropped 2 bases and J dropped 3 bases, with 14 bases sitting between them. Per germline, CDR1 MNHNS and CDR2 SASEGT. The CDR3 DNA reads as TGTGCCAGCAGTGAAATCGGGGGATCGGGCTACGAGCAGTACGTC. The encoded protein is CASSEIGGSGYEQYV.

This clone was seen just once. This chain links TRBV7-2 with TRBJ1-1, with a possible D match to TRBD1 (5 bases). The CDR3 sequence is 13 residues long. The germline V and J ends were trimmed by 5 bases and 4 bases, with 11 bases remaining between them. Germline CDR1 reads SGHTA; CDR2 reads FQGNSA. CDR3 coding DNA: TGTGCCAGCAGCCTTAGGGGAGCCACTGAAGCTTTCTTT. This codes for CASSLRGATEAFF.

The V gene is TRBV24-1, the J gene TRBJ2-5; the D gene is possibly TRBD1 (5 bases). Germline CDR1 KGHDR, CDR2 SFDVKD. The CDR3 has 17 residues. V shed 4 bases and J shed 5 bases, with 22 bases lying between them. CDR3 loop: CATSDRRPTVSKETQYF. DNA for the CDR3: TGTGCCACCAGTGACCGACGACCGACAGTCAGTAAGGAGACCCAGTACTTC.

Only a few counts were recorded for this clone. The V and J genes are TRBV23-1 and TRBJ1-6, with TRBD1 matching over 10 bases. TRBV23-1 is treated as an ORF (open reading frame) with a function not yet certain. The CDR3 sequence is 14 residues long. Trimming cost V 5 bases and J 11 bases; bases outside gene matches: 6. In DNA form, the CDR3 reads TGCGCCAGCAGTTCCGGGACAGGGGAGACACCCCTCCACTTT. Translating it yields CASSSGTGETPLHF.

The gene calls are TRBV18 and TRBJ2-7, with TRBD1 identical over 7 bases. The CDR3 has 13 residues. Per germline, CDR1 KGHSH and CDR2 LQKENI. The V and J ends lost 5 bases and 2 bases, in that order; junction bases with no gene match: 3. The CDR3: CASSGDRTYEQYV. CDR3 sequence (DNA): TGTGCCAGCTCAGGGGACAGAACCTACGAGCAGTACGTC.

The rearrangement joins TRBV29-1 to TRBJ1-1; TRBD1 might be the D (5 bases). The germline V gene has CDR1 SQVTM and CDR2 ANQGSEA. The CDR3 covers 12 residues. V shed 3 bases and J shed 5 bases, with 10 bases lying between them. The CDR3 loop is CSVEGWGTEAFF. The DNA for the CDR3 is TGCAGCGTTGAGGGTTGGGGGACTGAAGCTTTCTTT.

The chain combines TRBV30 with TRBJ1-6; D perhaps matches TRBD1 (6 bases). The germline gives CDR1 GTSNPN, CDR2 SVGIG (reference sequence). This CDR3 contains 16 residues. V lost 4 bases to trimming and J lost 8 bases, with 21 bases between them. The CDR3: CAWTNSGGARDSPLHF. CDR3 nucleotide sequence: TGTGCCTGGACCAACTCCGGGGGGGCCAGAGATTCACCCCTCCACTTT. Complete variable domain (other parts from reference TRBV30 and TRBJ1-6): SQTIHQWPATLVQPVGSPLSLECTVEGTSNPNLYWYRQAAGRGLQLLFYSVGIGQISSEVPQNLSASRPQDRQFILSSKKLLLSDSGFYLCAWTNSGGARDSPLHFGNGTRLTVT.

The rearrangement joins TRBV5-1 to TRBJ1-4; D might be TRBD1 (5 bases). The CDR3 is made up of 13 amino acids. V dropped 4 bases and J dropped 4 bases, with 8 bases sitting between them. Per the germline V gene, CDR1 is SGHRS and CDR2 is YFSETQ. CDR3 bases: TGCGCCAGCAGCCCCGACAGTAATGAAAAACTGTTTTTT. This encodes CASSPDSNEKLFF.

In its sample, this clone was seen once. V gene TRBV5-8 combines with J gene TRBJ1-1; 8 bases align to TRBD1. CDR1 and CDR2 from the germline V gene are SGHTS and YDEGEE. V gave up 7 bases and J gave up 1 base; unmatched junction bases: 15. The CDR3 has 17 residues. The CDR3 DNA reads TGTGCCAGCCCCCGGCCCCCGGGACAGGAAAGGAACACTGAAGCTTTCTTT. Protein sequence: CASPRPPGQERNTEAFF.

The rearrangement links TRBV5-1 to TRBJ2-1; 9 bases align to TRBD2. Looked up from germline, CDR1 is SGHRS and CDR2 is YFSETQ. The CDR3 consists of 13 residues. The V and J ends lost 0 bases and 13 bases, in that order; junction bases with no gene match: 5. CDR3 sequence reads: CASSLELAGAQFF. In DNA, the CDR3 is TGCGCCAGCAGCTTGGAGTTAGCGGGGGCCCAGTTCTTC. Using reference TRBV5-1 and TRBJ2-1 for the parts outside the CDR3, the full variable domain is KAGVTQTPRYLIKTRGQQVTLSCSPISGHRSVSWYQQTPGQGLQFLFEYFSETQRNKGNFPGRFSGRQFSNSRSEMNVSTLELGDSALYLCASSLELAGAQFFGPGTRLTVL.

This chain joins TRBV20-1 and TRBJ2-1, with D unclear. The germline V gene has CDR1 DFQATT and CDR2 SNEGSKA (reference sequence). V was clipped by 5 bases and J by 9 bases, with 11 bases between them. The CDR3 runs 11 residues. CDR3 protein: CSAGSLGEQFF. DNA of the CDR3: TGCAGTGCTGGATCATTGGGTGAGCAGTTCTTC.

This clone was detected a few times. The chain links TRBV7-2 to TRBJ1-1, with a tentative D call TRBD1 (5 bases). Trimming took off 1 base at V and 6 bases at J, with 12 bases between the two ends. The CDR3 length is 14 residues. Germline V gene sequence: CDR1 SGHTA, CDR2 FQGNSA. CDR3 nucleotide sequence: TGTGCCAGCAGCTTAGTGCGCAGGGATGCTGAAGCTTTCTTT. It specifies CASSLVRRDAEAFF.

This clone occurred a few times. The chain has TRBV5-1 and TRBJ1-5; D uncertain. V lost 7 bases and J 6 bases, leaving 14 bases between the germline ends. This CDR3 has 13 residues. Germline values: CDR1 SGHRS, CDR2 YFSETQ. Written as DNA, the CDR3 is TGCGCCAGCGCCTCGAGGGAGGGTCAGCCCCAGCATTTT. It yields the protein CASASREGQPQHF.

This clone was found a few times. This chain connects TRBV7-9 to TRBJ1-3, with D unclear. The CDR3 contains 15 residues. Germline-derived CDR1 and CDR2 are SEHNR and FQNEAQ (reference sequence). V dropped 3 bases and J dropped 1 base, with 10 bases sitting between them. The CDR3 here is CASSLGSGSGNTIYF. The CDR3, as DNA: TGTGCCAGCAGCTTGGGCAGTGGATCTGGAAACACCATATATTTT.

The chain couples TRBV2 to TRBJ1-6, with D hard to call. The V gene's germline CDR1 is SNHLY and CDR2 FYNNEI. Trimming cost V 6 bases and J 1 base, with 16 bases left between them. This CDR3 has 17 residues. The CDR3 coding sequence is TGTGCCAGCAGGGGGATCTCTGCTTGGTCCTATAATTCACCCCTCCACTTT. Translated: CASRGISAWSYNSPLHF.

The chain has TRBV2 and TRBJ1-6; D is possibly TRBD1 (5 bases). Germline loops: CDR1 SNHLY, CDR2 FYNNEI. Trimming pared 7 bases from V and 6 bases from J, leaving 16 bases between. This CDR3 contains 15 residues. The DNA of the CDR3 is TGTGCCAGCACGGGCGTACAGGATTCTAATTCACCCCTCCACTTT. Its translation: CASTGVQDSNSPLHF.